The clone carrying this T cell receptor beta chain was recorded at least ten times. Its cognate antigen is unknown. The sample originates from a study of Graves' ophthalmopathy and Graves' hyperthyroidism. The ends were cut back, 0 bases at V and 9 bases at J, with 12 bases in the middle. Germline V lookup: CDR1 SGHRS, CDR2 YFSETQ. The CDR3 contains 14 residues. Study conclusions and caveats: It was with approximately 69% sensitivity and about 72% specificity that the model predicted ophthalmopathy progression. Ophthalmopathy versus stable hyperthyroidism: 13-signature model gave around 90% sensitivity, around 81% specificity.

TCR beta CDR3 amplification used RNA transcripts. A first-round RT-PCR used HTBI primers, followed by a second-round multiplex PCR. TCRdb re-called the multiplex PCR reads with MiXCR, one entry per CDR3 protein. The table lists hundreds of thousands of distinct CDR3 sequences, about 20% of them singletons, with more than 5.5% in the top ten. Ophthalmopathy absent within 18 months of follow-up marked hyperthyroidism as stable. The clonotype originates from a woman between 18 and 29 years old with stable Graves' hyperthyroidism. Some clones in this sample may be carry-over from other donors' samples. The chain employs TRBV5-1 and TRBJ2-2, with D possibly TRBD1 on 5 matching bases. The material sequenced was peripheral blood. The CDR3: CASSLAHQGRELFF. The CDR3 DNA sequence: TGCGCCAGCAGCTTGGCCCACCAGGGCAGGGAGCTGTTTTTT.